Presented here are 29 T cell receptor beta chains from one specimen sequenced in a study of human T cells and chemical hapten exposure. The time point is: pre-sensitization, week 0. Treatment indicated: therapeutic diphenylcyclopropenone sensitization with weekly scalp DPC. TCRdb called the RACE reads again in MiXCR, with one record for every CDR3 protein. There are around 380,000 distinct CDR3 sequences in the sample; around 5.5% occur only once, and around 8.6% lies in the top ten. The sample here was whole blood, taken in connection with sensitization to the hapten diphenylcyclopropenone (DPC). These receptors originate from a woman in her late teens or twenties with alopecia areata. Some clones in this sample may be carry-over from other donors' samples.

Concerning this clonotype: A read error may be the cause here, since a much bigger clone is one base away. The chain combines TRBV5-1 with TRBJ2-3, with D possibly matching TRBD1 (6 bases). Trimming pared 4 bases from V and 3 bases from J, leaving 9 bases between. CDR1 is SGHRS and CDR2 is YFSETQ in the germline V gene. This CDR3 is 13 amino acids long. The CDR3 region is CASSQQGTDTQYF. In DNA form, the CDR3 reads TGCGCCAGCAGCCAACAGGGAACAGATACGCAGTATTTT.

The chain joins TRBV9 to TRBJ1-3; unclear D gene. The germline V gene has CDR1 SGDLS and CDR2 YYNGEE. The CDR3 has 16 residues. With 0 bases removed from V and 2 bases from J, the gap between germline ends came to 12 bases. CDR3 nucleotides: TGTGCCAGCAGCGTAGCTTGGGGTATCGCTGGAAACACCATATATTTT. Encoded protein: CASSVAWGIAGNTIYF.

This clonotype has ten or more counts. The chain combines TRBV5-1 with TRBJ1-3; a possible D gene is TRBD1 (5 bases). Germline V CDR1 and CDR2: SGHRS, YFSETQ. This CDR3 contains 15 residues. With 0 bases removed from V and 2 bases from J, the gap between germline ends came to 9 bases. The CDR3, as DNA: TGCGCCAGCAGCTTGGACCCAGGGACTGGAAACACCATATATTTT. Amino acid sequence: CASSLDPGTGNTIYF.

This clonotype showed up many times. CDR3 sequence reads: CASSIDSGGRSYEQYF. CDR3 in DNA: TGTGCCAGCAGCATTGATAGCGGGGGCCGCTCCTACGAGCAGTACTTC. V is TRBV3-1 and J is TRBJ2-7; 9 bases are a match to TRBD2. CDR3 length: 16 amino acids. V dropped 5 bases and J dropped 0; count of bases not matched to a gene: 8. CDR1 and CDR2 (germline): LGHDT, YNNKEL (reference sequence).

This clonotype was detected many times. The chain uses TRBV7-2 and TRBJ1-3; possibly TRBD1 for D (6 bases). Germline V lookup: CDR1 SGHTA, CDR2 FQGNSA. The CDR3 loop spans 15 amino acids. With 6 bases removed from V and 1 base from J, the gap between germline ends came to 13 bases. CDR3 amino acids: CASREVGGSGNTIYF. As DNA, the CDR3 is TGTGCCAGCAGAGAAGTAGGGGGATCTGGAAACACCATATATTTT.

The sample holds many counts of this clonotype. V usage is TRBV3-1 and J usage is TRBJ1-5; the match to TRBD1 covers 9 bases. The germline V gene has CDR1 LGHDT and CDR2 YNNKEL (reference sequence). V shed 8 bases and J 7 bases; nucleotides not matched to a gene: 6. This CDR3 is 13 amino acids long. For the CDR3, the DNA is TGTGCCAGCTCGGACAGGGGTGAACAGCCCCAGCATTTT. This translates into CASSDRGEQPQHF. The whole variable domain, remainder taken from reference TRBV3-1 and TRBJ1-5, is DTAVSQTPKYLVTQMGNDKSIKCEQNLGHDTMYWYKQDSKKFLKIMFSYNNKELIINETVPNRFSPKSPDKAHLNLHINSLELGDSAVYFCASSDRGEQPQHFGDGTRLSIL.

CDR3 region: CSAADSLSYNEQFF. The CDR3, as DNA: TGCAGCGCCGCCGACAGCCTCTCCTACAATGAGCAGTTCTTC. The chain has TRBV29-1 and TRBJ2-1; tentatively, D is TRBD1 (5 bases). This CDR3 contains 14 residues. Germline CDR1 SQVTM, CDR2 ANQGSEA. Trimming took 7 bases from V and 0 from J, leaving 13 bases between them.

The CDR3 nucleotides are TGTGCCAGCAGTCGTCAGGGAGTGTTAACTGAAGCTTTCTTT. Translation gives CASSRQGVLTEAFF. The chain has TRBV2 and TRBJ1-1; the D gene is possibly TRBD1 (5 bases). This CDR3 spans 14 amino acids. Germline loops: CDR1 SNHLY, CDR2 FYNNEI. Trimming pared 5 bases from V and 5 bases from J, leaving 15 bases between.

The CDR3 coding sequence is TGCAGCGTAGCTCAGAACGGCTACGAGCAGTACTTC. This sequence encodes CSVAQNGYEQYF. V is TRBV29-1 and J is TRBJ2-7, with D uncertain. The germline CDR1 and CDR2 sequences are SQVTM and ANQGSEA. With 6 bases removed from V and 3 bases from J, the gap between germline ends came to 12 bases. This CDR3 is built from 12 residues.

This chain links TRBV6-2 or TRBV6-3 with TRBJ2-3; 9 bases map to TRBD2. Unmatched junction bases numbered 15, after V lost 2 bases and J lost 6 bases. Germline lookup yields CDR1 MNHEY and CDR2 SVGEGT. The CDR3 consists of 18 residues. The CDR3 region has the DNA TGTGCCAGCAGTTACCCTACCTCTATCGCGGGGGGGAGGGATACGCAGTATTTT. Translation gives CASSYPTSIAGGRDTQYF.

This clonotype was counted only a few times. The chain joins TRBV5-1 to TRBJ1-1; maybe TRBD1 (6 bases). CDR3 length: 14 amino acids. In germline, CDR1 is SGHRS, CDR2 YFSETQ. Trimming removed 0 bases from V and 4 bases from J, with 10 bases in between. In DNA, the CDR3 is TGCGCCAGCAGCTTGGACAGGGCCGTCACTGAAGCTTTCTTT. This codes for CASSLDRAVTEAFF.

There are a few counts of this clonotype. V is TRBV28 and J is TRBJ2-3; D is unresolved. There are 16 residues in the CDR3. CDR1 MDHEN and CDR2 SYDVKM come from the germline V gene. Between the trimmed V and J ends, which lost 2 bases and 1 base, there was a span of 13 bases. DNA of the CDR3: TGTGCCAGCAGTTTAGGGTCGACCCTGGGCACAGATACGCAGTATTTT. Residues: CASSLGSTLGTDTQYF.

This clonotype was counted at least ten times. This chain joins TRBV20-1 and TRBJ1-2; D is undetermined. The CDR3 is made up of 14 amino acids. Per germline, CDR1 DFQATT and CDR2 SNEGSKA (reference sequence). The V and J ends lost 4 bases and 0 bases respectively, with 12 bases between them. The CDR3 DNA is TGCAGTGCTACGCCTCCGGGATCTAACTATGGCTACACCTTC. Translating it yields CSATPPGSNYGYTF.

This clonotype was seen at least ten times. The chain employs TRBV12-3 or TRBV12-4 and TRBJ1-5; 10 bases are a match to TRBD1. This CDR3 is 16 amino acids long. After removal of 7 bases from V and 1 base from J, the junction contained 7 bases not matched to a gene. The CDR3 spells CASNVRQGASNQPQHF. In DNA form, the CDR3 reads TGTGCCAGCAATGTGAGACAGGGGGCAAGCAATCAGCCCCAGCATTTT.

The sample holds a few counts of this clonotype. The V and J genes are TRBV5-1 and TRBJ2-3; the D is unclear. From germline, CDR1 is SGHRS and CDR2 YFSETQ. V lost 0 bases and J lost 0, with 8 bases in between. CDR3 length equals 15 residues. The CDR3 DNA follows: TGCGCCAGCAGCTTGGTTACGTATAGCACAGATACGCAGTATTTT. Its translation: CASSLVTYSTDTQYF.

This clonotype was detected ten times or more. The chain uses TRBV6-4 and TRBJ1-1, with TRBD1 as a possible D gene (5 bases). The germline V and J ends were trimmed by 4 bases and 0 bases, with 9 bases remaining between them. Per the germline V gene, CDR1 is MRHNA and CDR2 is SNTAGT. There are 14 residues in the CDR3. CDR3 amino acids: CASSAGGVNTEAFF. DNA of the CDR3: TGTGCCAGCAGTGCGGGGGGGGTGAACACTGAAGCTTTCTTT.

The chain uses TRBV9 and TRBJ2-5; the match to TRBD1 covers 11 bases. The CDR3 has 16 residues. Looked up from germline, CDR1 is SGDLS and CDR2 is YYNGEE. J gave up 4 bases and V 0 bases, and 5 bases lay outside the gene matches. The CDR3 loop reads CASSVATGTGGETQYF. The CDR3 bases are TGTGCCAGCAGCGTAGCTACGGGGACAGGGGGAGAGACCCAGTACTTC.

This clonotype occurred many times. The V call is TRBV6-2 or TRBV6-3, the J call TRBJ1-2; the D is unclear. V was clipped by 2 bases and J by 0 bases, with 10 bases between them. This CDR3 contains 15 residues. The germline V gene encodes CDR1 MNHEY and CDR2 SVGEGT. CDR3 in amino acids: CASSYSQSTNYGYTF. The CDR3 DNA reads TGTGCCAGCAGTTACAGCCAGTCCACTAACTATGGCTACACCTTC.

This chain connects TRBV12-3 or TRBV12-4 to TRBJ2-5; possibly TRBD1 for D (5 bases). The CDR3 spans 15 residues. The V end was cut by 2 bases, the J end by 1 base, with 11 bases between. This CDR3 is CASSLRQGVQETQYF. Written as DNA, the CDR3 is TGTGCCAGCAGTTTAAGGCAGGGCGTCCAAGAGACCCAGTACTTC.

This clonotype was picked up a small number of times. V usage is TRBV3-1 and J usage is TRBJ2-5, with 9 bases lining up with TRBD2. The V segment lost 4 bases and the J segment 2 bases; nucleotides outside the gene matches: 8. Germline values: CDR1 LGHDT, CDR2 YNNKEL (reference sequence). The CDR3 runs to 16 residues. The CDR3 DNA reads TGTGCCAGCAGCCCCCAGTATCTAGCGGGGCAAGAGACCCAGTACTTC. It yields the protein CASSPQYLAGQETQYF.

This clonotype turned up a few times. The CDR3 loop is CASSFTRGEQYF. CDR3 coding DNA: TGTGCCAGCAGCTTTACACGGGGCGAGCAGTACTTC. This rearrangement joins TRBV6-6 to TRBJ2-7; perhaps TRBD2 as D (5 bases). The CDR3 contains 12 residues. Between the trimmed V and J ends, which lost 6 bases and 6 bases, there was a span of 12 bases. Per germline, CDR1 MNHNY and CDR2 SVGAGI (reference sequence).

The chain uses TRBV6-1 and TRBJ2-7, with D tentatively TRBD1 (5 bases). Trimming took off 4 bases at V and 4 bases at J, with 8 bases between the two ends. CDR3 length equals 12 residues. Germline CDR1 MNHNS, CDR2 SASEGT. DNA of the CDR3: TGTGCCAGCAGTGGACAGCCTTACGAGCAGTACTTC. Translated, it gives CASSGQPYEQYF.

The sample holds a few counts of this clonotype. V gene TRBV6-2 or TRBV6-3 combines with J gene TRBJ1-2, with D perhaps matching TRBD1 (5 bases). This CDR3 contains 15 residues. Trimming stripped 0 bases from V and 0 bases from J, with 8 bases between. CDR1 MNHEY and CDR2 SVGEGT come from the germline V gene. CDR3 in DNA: TGTGCCAGCAGTTACTCCCGGGGCGCTAACTATGGCTACACCTTC. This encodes CASSYSRGANYGYTF.

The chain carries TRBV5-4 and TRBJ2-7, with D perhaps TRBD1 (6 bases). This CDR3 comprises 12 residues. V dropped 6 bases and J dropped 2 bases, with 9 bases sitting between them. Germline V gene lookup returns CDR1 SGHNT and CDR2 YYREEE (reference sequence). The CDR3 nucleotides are TGTGCCAGCAACAACAGGGCCTACGAGCAGTACTTC. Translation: CASNNRAYEQYF.

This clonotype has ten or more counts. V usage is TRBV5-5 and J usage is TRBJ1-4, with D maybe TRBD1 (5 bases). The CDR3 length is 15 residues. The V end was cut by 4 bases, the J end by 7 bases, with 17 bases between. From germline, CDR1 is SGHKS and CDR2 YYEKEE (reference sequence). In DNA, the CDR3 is TGTGCCAGCAGCCTAACTTCCCAGGGAGGTGAAAAACTGTTTTTT. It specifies CASSLTSQGGEKLFF.

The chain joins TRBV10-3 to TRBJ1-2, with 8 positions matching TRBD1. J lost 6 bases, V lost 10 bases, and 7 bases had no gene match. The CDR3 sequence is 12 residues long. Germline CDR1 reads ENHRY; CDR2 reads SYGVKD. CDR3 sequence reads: CATTDRVDGYTF. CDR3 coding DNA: TGTGCCACCACGGACAGGGTAGATGGCTACACCTTC.

The CDR3 spells CASSRDRPTNTGELFF. As DNA, the CDR3 is TGTGCCAGCAGCAGGGACAGGCCTACGAACACCGGGGAGCTGTTTTTT. The V call is TRBV5-6, the J call TRBJ2-2; TRBD1 aligns across 8 bases. Losses at the gene ends were 4 bases for V and 0 bases for J; bases not matched to a gene: 5. CDR1 is SGHDT, CDR2 YYEEEE, per germline. CDR3 size: 16 residues.

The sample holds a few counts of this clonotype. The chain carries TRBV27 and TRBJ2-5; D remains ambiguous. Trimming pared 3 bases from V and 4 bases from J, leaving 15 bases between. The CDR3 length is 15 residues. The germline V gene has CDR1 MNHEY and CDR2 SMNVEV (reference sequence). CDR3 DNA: TGTGCCAGCAGTTTTCGCAGAACCCAATTAGAGACCCAGTACTTC. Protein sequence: CASSFRRTQLETQYF.

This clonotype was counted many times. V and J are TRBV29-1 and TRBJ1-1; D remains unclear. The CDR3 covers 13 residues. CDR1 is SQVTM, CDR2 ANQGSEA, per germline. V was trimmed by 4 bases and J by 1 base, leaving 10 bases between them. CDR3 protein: CSVVGTSNTEAFF. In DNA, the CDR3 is TGCAGCGTTGTGGGCACCTCGAACACTGAAGCTTTCTTT.